These 17 T cell receptor beta chains originate from one sample sequenced in a study of T-cell memory formation after mild COVID-19. A single record per CDR3 protein comes from TCRdb applying MiXCR to the 5' RACE reads. The data hold 450,000 or so distinct CDR3 sequences, with around 20% observed a single time. The sequencing input was PBMCs or a T cell subset sorted from them (not recorded which). The receptors here all came from an adult woman who had mild COVID-19 (a few samples of this study predate the infection). Cell type and time point are not known.

V gene TRBV2 combines with J gene TRBJ2-1, with 9 bases that match TRBD1. CDR1 SNHLY and CDR2 FYNNEI come from the germline V gene. The CDR3 extends over 12 amino acids. J lost 9 bases, V lost 5 bases, and 2 bases had no gene match. This CDR3 reads CASSRQGGEQFF. The CDR3 bases are TGTGCCAGCAGTAGACAGGGGGGTGAGCAGTTCTTC. Full variable domain (missing parts from reference TRBV2 and TRBJ2-1): EPEVTQTPSHQVTQMGQEVILRCVPISNHLYFYWYRQILGQKVEFLVSFYNNEISEKSEIFDDQFSVERPDGSNFTLKIRSTKLEDSAMYFCASSRQGGEQFFGPGTRLTVL.

This clonotype showed up just a few times. V gene TRBV5-1 combines with J gene TRBJ2-3; no clear D. The CDR3 contains 19 residues. V was trimmed by 1 base and J by 1 base, leaving 22 bases between them. Germline CDR1 SGHRS, CDR2 YFSETQ. CDR3 nucleotide sequence: TGCGCCAGCAGCTTGCACGGGTACGGCACGGCCCCTGGCACAGATACGCAGTATTTT. Translating it yields CASSLHGYGTAPGTDTQYF.

This clonotype was recorded a few times. This chain links TRBV27 with TRBJ1-1, with D hard to call. From germline, CDR1 is MNHEY and CDR2 SMNVEV (reference sequence). Trimming stripped 5 bases from V and 6 bases from J, with 19 bases between. CDR3 size: 15 residues. The CDR3 reads CASSPLREPKAEAFF. The CDR3 DNA follows: TGTGCCAGCAGTCCCCTCAGAGAGCCGAAGGCTGAAGCTTTCTTT.

This clonotype was detected a few times. The chain couples TRBV6-5 to TRBJ2-1, with D tentatively TRBD1 or TRBD2 (5 bases each). Trimming pared 7 bases from V and 1 base from J, leaving 14 bases between. The length of the CDR3 is 15 residues. Germline V lookup: CDR1 MNHEY, CDR2 SVGAGI. The CDR3 is CASTPGTPSYNEQFF. The CDR3 DNA follows: TGTGCCAGCACCCCCGGGACGCCTTCCTACAATGAGCAGTTCTTC.

This clonotype was seen only a few times. The chain employs TRBV7-9 and TRBJ2-7, with a possible D match to TRBD2 (6 bases). With 3 bases removed from V and 5 bases from J, the gap between germline ends came to 11 bases. Germline CDR1 SEHNR, CDR2 FQNEAQ (reference sequence). The CDR3 runs 13 residues. CDR3 in DNA: TGTGCCAGCAGCTTCTTCGGGGGAAACGAGCAGTACTTC. Protein sequence: CASSFFGGNEQYF.

The chain combines TRBV10-3 with TRBJ2-7, with a tentative D call TRBD2 (6 bases). V lost 5 bases to trimming and J lost 2 bases, with 13 bases between them. Per the germline V gene, CDR1 is ENHRY and CDR2 is SYGVKD. The CDR3 loop spans 14 amino acids. CDR3 sequence: CAISQGGSAYEQYF. The CDR3, as DNA: TGTGCCATCAGTCAAGGAGGGTCTGCCTACGAGCAGTACTTC.

This clonotype was observed a handful of times. The J gene is TRBJ1-5, the V gene TRBV27; D is undetermined. Per the germline V gene, CDR1 is MNHEY and CDR2 is SMNVEV (reference sequence). V shed 2 bases and J shed 5 bases, with 16 bases lying between them. This CDR3 contains 16 residues. For the CDR3, the DNA is TGTGCCAGCAGTTTAGCTGGGAGGGCCCTGGATCAGCCCCAGCATTTT. This gives the protein CASSLAGRALDQPQHF.

The chain has TRBV3-1 and TRBJ2-7, with D possibly matching TRBD2 (6 bases). CDR1 and CDR2 (germline): LGHDT, YNNKEL (reference sequence). The length of the CDR3 is 17 residues. V dropped 0 bases and J dropped 4 bases, with 19 bases sitting between them. The CDR3 nucleotides read TGTGCCAGCAGCCAAGAGATTCTGCGGGATCAGACTTACGAGCAGTACTTC. Translated: CASSQEILRDQTYEQYF.

The V and J genes are TRBV6-6 and TRBJ2-1, with 8 bases that match TRBD1. This CDR3 comprises 18 residues. Germline V lookup: CDR1 MNHNY, CDR2 SVGAGI (reference sequence). Losses at the gene ends were 4 bases for V and 1 base for J; bases not matched to a gene: 12. CDR3 in DNA: TGTGCCAGCAGTTGGGGACAGGTCCCTCCCGATTCCTACAATGAGCAGTTCTTC. It encodes CASSWGQVPPDSYNEQFF.

The chain employs TRBV5-8 and TRBJ1-1, with 9 bases aligning to TRBD1. This CDR3 comprises 15 residues. Per the germline V gene, CDR1 is SGHTS and CDR2 is YDEGEE. V lost 1 base, J lost 5 bases, and 6 bases stayed unmatched. The DNA for the CDR3 is TGTGCCAGCAGCTTGTATGGACAGGGGATGACTGAAGCTTTCTTT. Protein: CASSLYGQGMTEAFF.

This clonotype was seen a few times. The rearrangement links TRBV24-1 to TRBJ2-5, with TRBD2 matching over 9 bases. Germline CDR1 reads KGHDR; CDR2 reads SFDVKD. The CDR3 totals 17 residues. V lost 7 bases to trimming and J lost 3 bases; unmatched junction nucleotides: 14. As DNA, the CDR3 is TGTGCCACCAGCCATTTTGGTGTAGCGGGGGATAAAGAGACCCAGTACTTC. Translated, it gives CATSHFGVAGDKETQYF.

The rearrangement joins TRBV12-3 or TRBV12-4 to TRBJ2-6; D is ambiguous. V lost 3 bases and J 0 bases, leaving 6 bases between the germline ends. The CDR3 has 15 residues. CDR3: CASSFLGSGANVLTF. CDR3 nucleotides: TGTGCCAGCAGTTTCCTGGGCTCTGGGGCCAACGTCCTGACTTTC.

The chain has TRBV15 and TRBJ2-1, with a weak D call TRBD1 (5 bases). Germline loops: CDR1 LNHNV, CDR2 YYDKDF (reference sequence). The CDR3 totals 15 residues. V dropped 1 base and J dropped 1 base, with 8 bases sitting between them. The DNA for the CDR3 is TGTGCCACCAGCAGAGCGGACACTTCCTACAATGAGCAGTTCTTC. Protein product: CATSRADTSYNEQFF. Looking up the rest from reference TRBV15 and TRBJ2-1 gives the full variable domain: DAMVIQNPRYQVTQFGKPVTLSCSQTLNHNVMYWYQQKSSQAPKLLFHYYDKDFNNEADTPDNFQSRRPNTSFCFLDIRSPGLGDTAMYLCATSRADTSYNEQFFGPGTRLTVL.

This clonotype was picked up many times. V is TRBV20-1 and J is TRBJ2-2, with TRBD1 identical over 7 bases. There are 14 residues in the CDR3. Trimming removed 5 bases from V and 0 bases from J; junction bases left unmatched: 3. CDR1 and CDR2 (germline): DFQATT, SNEGSKA (reference sequence). In DNA, the CDR3 is TGCAGTGCTCCGGGACAGACGAACACCGGGGAGCTGTTTTTT. It is translated as CSAPGQTNTGELFF.

This clonotype was counted ten times or more. CDR3 region: CSARDRGTVSYGNQPQHF. CDR3 bases: TGCAGTGCTAGAGATAGGGGGACTGTTAGTTATGGCAATCAGCCCCAGCATTTT. The gene calls are TRBV20-1 and TRBJ1-5, with D perhaps TRBD1 (6 bases). Germline CDR1 reads DFQATT; CDR2 reads SNEGSKA (reference sequence). There are 18 residues in the CDR3. V was pared by 0 bases and J by 2 bases, with 20 bases between.

This clonotype was observed a few times. The rearrangement joins TRBV5-8 to TRBJ1-2; 7 bases map to TRBD1. V lost 4 bases, J lost 8 bases, and 14 bases stayed unmatched. CDR3 length equals 15 residues. Per the germline V gene, CDR1 is SGHTS and CDR2 is YDEGEE. The CDR3 here is CASSLLGTAPAGYTF. As DNA, the CDR3 is TGTGCCAGCAGCCTCTTGGGGACAGCTCCCGCCGGCTACACCTTC.

This clonotype was seen a few times. The genes are TRBV15 and TRBJ2-1; 12 positions match TRBD2. The V gene end was trimmed by 0 bases and the J gene end by 7 bases; junction bases not matched to a gene: 4. CDR1 and CDR2 (germline): LNHNV, YYDKDF (reference sequence). The CDR3 has 16 residues. The CDR3 nucleotides read TGTGCCACCAGCAGAGATTCACTAGCGGGAGGTAATGAGCAGTTCTTC. It yields the protein CATSRDSLAGGNEQFF.